A single sample gave rise to the 5 T cell receptor beta chains below, sequenced in a study of CD8+ T cells in alopecia areata. Following extraction, RNA underwent reverse transcription to cDNA, which served as the sequencing template. Profiling relied on immunoSEQ multiplex PCR, and the TCRdb table lists in-frame clones only, not all of them. This sample shows around 100,000 clones and no singletons; roughly a fifth rests with the ten largest. Sequencing input: lesional skin. These receptors came from a C3H/HeJ mouse with alopecia areata. As its MHC haplotype, the strain has H2-k.

Comment on this clone: Here the gene names and germline are mouse. The read halts 4 residues ahead of the CDR3 end, with the missing end drawn from the germline J gene. The rearrangement joins TRBV17 to TRBJ2-3; TRBD2 is a possible D gene (6 bases). V lost 6 bases, J lost 0 bases, and 13 bases lay in between. Per germline, CDR1 MNHDT and CDR2 YYDKIL. This CDR3 region has 15 residues. The CDR3 bases that were read are TGTGCTAGCAGGCCGGTGGGGACTAGTGCAGAA. Its protein is CASRPVGTSAE. The complete CDR3 reads CASRPVGTSAETLYF.

The table lists this clone with a few counts. Mouse gene names apply. The CDR3 goes on 4 residues after the read ends, and that part is filled in from the germline J gene. This sequence joins TRBV1 and TRBJ1-4, with 11 bases aligning to TRBD1. Germline V lookup: CDR1 NSQYPW, CDR2 LRSPGD (reference sequence). After removal of 0 bases from V and 6 bases from J, the junction contained 3 bases not matched to a gene. CDR3 length: 16 residues. This CDR3 is CTCSADGDRGDERLFF. The sequenced part of the CDR3 DNA is TGCACCTGCAGTGCAGATGGGGACAGGGGGGACGAA.

Only a few counts were recorded for this clone. Gene names refer to mouse genes. The observed sequence ends 4 residues before the CDR3 terminus, with the missing tail filled in from the germline J gene. The chain recombines TRBV13-1 with TRBJ2-7; maybe TRBD2 (6 bases). Germline V gene lookup returns CDR1 NSHNY and CDR2 SYGAGN. The CDR3 length is 14 residues. The CDR3 loop is CASSDALGTYEQYF. CDR3 DNA (partial): TGTGCCAGCAGTGATGCATTGGGGACTTAT.

Comment on this clone: The gene symbols are mouse symbols. The read is 4 residues too short to cover the CDR3 end, so that end is filled in from the germline J gene. The chain combines TRBV13-3 with TRBJ2-4; 7 bases fit TRBD2. J was trimmed by 0 bases and V by 7 bases; bases with no gene match: 2. The CDR3 length is 13 residues. Germline V gene sequence: CDR1 NNHDY, CDR2 SYVADS. Here the CDR3 reads CASGGVSQNTLYF. The part of the CDR3 DNA that was read is TGTGCCAGCGGGGGGGTCAGTCAAAAC.

As for this clone: There is a difference at residue 11 between the TCRdb protein and the DNA translation, so the protein given here was translated from the DNA. The gene names given are mouse names. Sequencing ends 3 residues short of the CDR3 end; the germline J gene provides the rest. The chain couples TRBV19 to TRBJ1-3, with 8 bases aligning to TRBD1. Germline V gene lookup returns CDR1 FNHDT and CDR2 SITEND (reference sequence). V trimming: 5 bases; J trimming: 4 bases; junction bases outside the gene matches: 5. CDR3 length: 14 residues. CDR3 in amino acids: CASRTGGGGNTLYF. Incomplete CDR3 DNA: TGTGCCAGCAGAACAGGGGGAGGGGGAAATACG.